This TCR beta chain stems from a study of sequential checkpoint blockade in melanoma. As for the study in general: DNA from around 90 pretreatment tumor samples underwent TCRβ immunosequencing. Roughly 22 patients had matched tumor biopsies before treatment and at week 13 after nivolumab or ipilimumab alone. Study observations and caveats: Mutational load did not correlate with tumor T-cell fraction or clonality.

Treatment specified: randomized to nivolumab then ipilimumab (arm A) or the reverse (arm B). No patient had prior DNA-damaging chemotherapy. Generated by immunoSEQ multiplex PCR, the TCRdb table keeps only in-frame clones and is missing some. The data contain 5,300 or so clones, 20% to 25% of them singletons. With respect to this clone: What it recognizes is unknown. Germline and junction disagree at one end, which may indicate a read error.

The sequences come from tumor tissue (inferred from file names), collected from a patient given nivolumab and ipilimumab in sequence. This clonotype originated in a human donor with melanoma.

CDR3 DNA: TGTGCCATCAGTGGCCGGGAAGGGGTTGATAATTCACCCCTCCACTTT. Protein sequence: CAISGREGVDNSPLHF. V usage is TRBV6-8 and J usage is TRBJ1-6; a weak D match, TRBD1 (5 bases). The CDR3 is made up of 16 amino acids. Germline assignment: CDR1 MNHGY and CDR2 SAAAGT.